This entry describes one TCR beta chain. Its antigen is as yet unknown. One end of the junction varies from germline; a read error may be responsible. These patients, aged 18 to 65, had recently diagnosed hyperthyroidism lasting under 2 months. The PBMCs were taken from approximately 9 ml of fresh peripheral blood. The data were taken from a study of T cells in Graves' hyperthyroidism and ophthalmopathy. The CDR3 covers 13 residues. Germline lookup yields CDR1 SNHLY and CDR2 FYNNEI. RNA transcripts yielded amplified TCR beta CDR3 regions. The study used the HTBI primer set for a first-round RT-PCR of the TCR CDR3. TCRdb reanalysed the multiplex PCR reads using MiXCR and keeps one entry per CDR3 protein. The repertoire holds 400,000 to 500,000 distinct CDR3 sequences, with roughly an eighth as singletons. Study results and caveats: Appearing also in blood were most of the thyroid clonotypes expanded above 0.001.

The J gene is TRBJ2-7, the V gene TRBV2, with D possibly matching TRBD1 (5 bases). The sequence was obtained from a woman aged 18-29 years with Graves' hyperthyroidism. Input material: blood. The CDR3 here is CASSRTRSYERYF. The CDR3 nucleotides read TGTGCCAGCAGTAGGACAAGATCCTACGAGCGGTACTTC.